Listed below are T cell receptor beta chains from one sample, sequenced in a study of blood T cells in healthy people across ages. TCRdb re-analysed the 5' RACE reads in MiXCR, keeping a single row per CDR3 protein. Of approximately 810,000 distinct CDR3 sequences listed, more than 25% are singletons. The sequenced sample was blood. The receptors here all came from an elderly woman in good health. Both conserved end residues are part of each CDR3. The D gene is left open where the match is weak. Clone size, where shown, is once, few, many, or a class for clones that have expanded.

v_call,d_call,cdr3_length,clone_size,j_call,cdr3_aa,cdr3_nt
TRBV2,-,15,few,TRBJ1-2,CASSEVRGSNYGYTF,TGTGCCAGCAGTGAAGTTAGGGGGAGCAACTATGGCTACACCTTC
TRBV12-3/TRBV12-4,TRBD1,13,-,TRBJ1-2,CASRFGQGAGYTF,TGTGCCAGCAGGTTCGGGCAGGGGGCCGGCTACACCTTC
TRBV3-1,-,15,-,TRBJ1-6,CASGSVTGESSPLHF,TGTGCCAGCGGTTCTGTGACGGGGGAAAGCTCACCCCTCCACTTT
TRBV7-9,-,14,many,TRBJ2-1,CASSLGRNYNEQFF,TGTGCCAGCAGCTTAGGACGGAACTACAATGAGCAGTTCTTC
TRBV4-2,TRBD2,17,few,TRBJ2-1,CASSDSGGAFSSNVQFF,TGTGCCAGCAGCGATAGCGGGGGGGCTTTCTCTTCCAATGTGCAGTTCTTC
TRBV3-1,-,12,many,TRBJ1-2,CASSQDSWRYTF,TGTGCCAGCAGCCAAGATTCTTGGCGCTACACCTTC
TRBV28,TRBD2,15,many,TRBJ2-3,CASSFLLAGGQAQYF,TGTGCCAGCAGTTTTTTACTAGCGGGGGGGCAAGCGCAGTATTTT
TRBV6-2/TRBV6-3,TRBD1,12,-,TRBJ2-3,CASSLQGATQYF,TGTGCCAGCAGTTTACAGGGGGCTACGCAGTATTTT
TRBV6-2/TRBV6-3,-,18,few,TRBJ2-3,CASSYSRRGGYYTDTQYF,TGTGCCAGCAGTTACTCGAGGAGGGGCGGCTACTACACAGATACGCAGTATTTT
TRBV7-2,TRBD2,15,many,TRBJ2-3,CASSYGLAGGLTQYF,TGTGCCAGCAGCTATGGACTAGCGGGGGGGCTAACGCAGTATTTT
TRBV20-1,-,15,few,TRBJ1-2,CSAKKGGGANYGYTF,TGCAGTGCTAAGAAGGGAGGGGGAGCTAACTATGGCTACACCTTC
TRBV7-9,-,14,many,TRBJ2-4,CASSFSDDKNIQYF,TGTGCCAGCAGCTTTAGTGACGACAAAAACATTCAGTACTTC
TRBV28,-,13,few,TRBJ1-5,CASSRDTYQPQHF,TGTGCCAGCAGCCGGGACACGTATCAGCCCCAGCATTTT
TRBV4-2,-,16,few,TRBJ1-5,CASSQVGGRGGQPQHF,TGTGCCAGCAGCCAAGTTGGCGGCAGGGGCGGCCAGCCCCAGCATTTT
TRBV24-1,TRBD1,16,few,TRBJ1-5,CATSDSTGISNQPQHF,TGTGCCACCAGTGATTCGACAGGGATTAGCAATCAGCCCCAGCATTTT
TRBV10-2,-,14,many,TRBJ1-5,CASSVKRGNQPQHF,TGCGCCAGCAGTGTCAAGAGGGGCAATCAGCCCCAGCATTTT
TRBV24-1,TRBD2,14,few,TRBJ2-1,CATSEAGLGYEQFF,TGTGCCACCAGTGAGGCTGGACTAGGGTATGAGCAGTTCTTC
TRBV5-1,-,17,many,TRBJ2-7,CASSYTPTGIATYEQYF,TGCGCCAGCAGCTACACTCCGACAGGAATCGCAACCTACGAGCAGTACTTC
TRBV9,-,14,many,TRBJ2-7,CASSVSAGTYEQYF,TGTGCCAGCAGCGTCTCTGCAGGGACCTACGAGCAGTACTTC
TRBV27,-,14,many,TRBJ2-3,CASSFRTSFDTQYF,TGTGCCAGCAGTTTTCGGACTTCCTTCGATACGCAGTATTTT
TRBV7-2,-,13,-,TRBJ1-1,CAGGRDTDTEAFF,TGTGCCGGCGGCCGGGACACTGACACTGAAGCTTTCTTT
TRBV6-2/TRBV6-3,TRBD1,15,-,TRBJ2-7,CASSYKGQGAYEQYF,TGTGCCAGCAGTTACAAAGGACAGGGGGCCTACGAGCAGTACTTC
TRBV19,-,16,-,TRBJ2-6,CASKEGGYGGANVLTF,TGTGCCAGTAAGGAGGGCGGCTATGGAGGGGCCAACGTCCTGACTTTC
TRBV3-1,TRBD2,17,-,TRBJ2-3,CASSHQISGGAGGAQYF,TGTGCCAGCAGCCATCAGATTAGCGGGGGGGCGGGTGGTGCGCAGTATTTT
TRBV25-1,-,16,many,TRBJ2-1,CASSESSPSSYNEQFF,TGTGCCAGCAGTGAATCATCACCTAGCTCCTACAATGAGCAGTTCTTC
TRBV10-3,-,15,many,TRBJ1-5,CAISEGVNSNQPQHF,TGTGCCATCAGTGAGGGGGTCAATAGCAATCAGCCCCAGCATTTT
TRBV24-1,TRBD1,15,-,TRBJ2-1,CATSGETGAYNEQFF,TGTGCCACCAGTGGCGAGACAGGGGCCTACAATGAGCAGTTCTTC
TRBV5-1,TRBD2,17,many,TRBJ2-5,CASSSGLAGGIQETQYF,TGCGCCAGCAGCTCGGGACTAGCGGGGGGTATCCAAGAGACCCAGTACTTC
TRBV9,-,13,-,TRBJ1-1,CASSAQMYTEAFF,TGTGCCAGCAGCGCACAGATGTACACTGAAGCTTTCTTT
TRBV28,TRBD2,15,many,TRBJ2-1,CASSLGGVEYNEQFF,TGTGCCAGCAGTTTAGGGGGGGTCGAATACAATGAGCAGTTCTTC
TRBV5-1,-,15,many,TRBJ1-4,CASSASGTANEKLFF,TGCGCCAGCAGCGCCTCCGGGACTGCCAATGAAAAACTGTTTTTT
TRBV29-1,-,11,-,TRBJ1-1,CSAREAAEAFF,TGCAGCGCTAGGGAAGCCGCCGAAGCTTTCTTT
TRBV5-5,-,15,-,TRBJ1-2,CASSLVSGVADGYTF,TGTGCCAGCAGCTTGGTGTCAGGGGTTGCAGATGGCTACACCTTC
TRBV6-5,TRBD2,15,-,TRBJ2-7,CASSDGASGSYEQYF,TGTGCCAGCAGTGACGGGGCTAGCGGGTCCTACGAGCAGTACTTC
TRBV5-1,TRBD2,18,-,TRBJ2-4,CASSLRTSGGAAKNIQYF,TGCGCCAGCAGCTTGAGGACTAGCGGGGGGGCCGCCAAAAACATTCAGTACTTC
TRBV29-1,-,12,many,TRBJ1-2,CSVDYSSYGYTF,TGCAGCGTTGACTATTCGAGCTATGGCTACACCTTC
TRBV7-2,-,14,-,TRBJ2-5,CASSRTPDRETQYF,TGTGCCAGCAGTCGGACCCCCGATAGAGAGACCCAGTACTTC
TRBV6-2/TRBV6-3,-,16,-,TRBJ1-1,CASSYSSRRRNTEAFF,TGTGCCAGCAGTTACTCGAGTAGGCGGAGGAACACTGAAGCTTTCTTT
TRBV11-2,TRBD2,14,many,TRBJ2-7,CASSPSSGGYEQYF,TGTGCCAGCAGCCCTTCTAGCGGGGGGTACGAGCAGTACTTC
TRBV5-1,-,14,-,TRBJ2-1,CASSLDKGGNEQFF,TGCGCCAGCAGCCTGGACAAGGGAGGCAATGAGCAGTTCTTC
TRBV12-3/TRBV12-4,TRBD1,17,few,TRBJ1-4,CASSSGGQGASNEKRFF,TGTGCCAGCAGTTCCGGGGGTCAGGGGGCGTCTAATGAAAAACGGTTTTTT
TRBV4-2,-,15,-,TRBJ1-2,CASSQDWQDDYGYTF,TGTGCCAGCAGCCAAGATTGGCAGGATGACTATGGCTACACCTTC
TRBV29-1,TRBD1,14,many,TRBJ2-7,CSVGAGTGMVEQYF,TGCAGCGTTGGGGCCGGGACAGGGATGGTCGAGCAGTACTTC
TRBV20-1,-,11,many,TRBJ2-1,CSARESGIQFF,TGCAGTGCTCGAGAATCAGGGATACAGTTCTTC
TRBV9,-,14,many,TRBJ1-2,CASSPDPGGYGYTF,TGTGCCAGCAGCCCCGACCCGGGTGGGTATGGCTACACCTTC
TRBV7-9,-,14,many,TRBJ1-2,CASSRPGGSYGYTF,TGTGCCAGCAGCAGACCCGGGGGTTCCTATGGCTACACCTTC
TRBV5-4,-,14,few,TRBJ1-2,CASSLPGSREGYTF,TGTGCCAGCAGCTTGCCGGGATCGAGGGAGGGCTACACCTTC
TRBV12-3/TRBV12-4,TRBD1,18,-,TRBJ2-3,CASSLRFGTGVSTDTQYF,TGTGCCAGCAGTTTAAGGTTCGGGACAGGAGTGAGCACAGATACGCAGTATTTT
TRBV28,TRBD2,14,few,TRBJ2-1,CASSPLAGGGEQFF,TGTGCCAGCAGTCCTCTAGCGGGGGGGGGTGAGCAGTTCTTC
TRBV5-8,TRBD1,14,many,TRBJ1-2,CASSTGQWVDGYTF,TGTGCCAGCAGCACGGGACAGTGGGTGGATGGCTACACCTTC
TRBV18,-,14,many,TRBJ1-4,CASSRGTTNEKLFF,TGTGCCAGCTCACGGGGAACAACTAATGAAAAACTGTTTTTT
TRBV11-2,TRBD2,18,-,TRBJ2-1,CASSLRACGGALYNEQFF,TGTGCCAGCAGCTTAAGGGCTTGCGGGGGGGCACTGTACAATGAGCAGTTCTTC
TRBV9,-,15,many,TRBJ2-5,CASSVAGGAGETQYF,TGTGCCAGCAGCGTAGCCGGGGGAGCGGGAGAGACCCAGTACTTC
TRBV7-9,TRBD2,16,many,TRBJ2-1,CASSLGRGGVNNEQFF,TGTGCCAGCAGCTTAGGACGGGGGGGCGTGAACAATGAGCAGTTCTTC
TRBV20-1,-,16,-,TRBJ2-4,CSARDESSLAKNIQYF,TGCAGTGCTAGAGATGAGTCAAGTCTAGCCAAAAACATTCAGTACTTC
TRBV6-2/TRBV6-3,-,15,few,TRBJ2-3,CASSYSLSSGDTQYF,TGTGCCAGCAGTTACTCGCTTAGCTCGGGGGATACGCAGTATTTT
TRBV7-8,TRBD1,19,-,TRBJ1-5,CASSLGQGKGRKLPQPQHF,TGTGCCAGCAGCTTAGGACAGGGAAAAGGCCGGAAGCTTCCACAGCCCCAGCATTTT